These 22 T cell receptor beta chains originate from one sample sequenced in a study of T-cell reconstitution after alpha-beta-depleted transplantation in children. Preparation of the TCRbeta library involved a method that used unique molecular identifiers. TCRdb recomputed calls from the PCR reads with MiXCR, one row per CDR3 protein. Of 200,000 to 250,000 distinct CDR3 sequences listed, about 8.8% are singletons. The specimen was PBMCs from the stem cell graft donor, collected from the stem cell graft. These receptors all come from a human donor who donated a stem cell graft to a child with SCID.

V usage is TRBV19 and J usage is TRBJ2-1; D not resolved. This CDR3 has 14 residues. CDR1 LNHDA and CDR2 SQIVND come from the germline V gene (reference sequence). Trimming cost V 7 bases and J 6 bases, with 16 bases left between them. The CDR3 sequence: CASKEGWSRNEQFF. The DNA for the CDR3 is TGTGCCAGTAAGGAAGGGTGGTCTCGCAATGAGCAGTTCTTC.

This clonotype was picked up many times. The chain carries TRBV29-1 and TRBJ2-2; D gene unclear. This CDR3 region has 14 residues. Germline V gene lookup returns CDR1 SQVTM and CDR2 ANQGSEA. Trimming pared 4 bases from V and 0 bases from J, leaving 9 bases between. The CDR3 coding sequence is TGCAGCGTTGCTCGACGGACGAACACCGGGGAGCTGTTTTTT. As protein: CSVARRTNTGELFF.

The table lists this clonotype with many counts. The rearrangement joins TRBV12-3 or TRBV12-4 to TRBJ1-2, with TRBD1 as a possible D gene (5 bases). V lost 8 bases and J 4 bases, leaving 14 bases between the germline ends. The CDR3 has 13 amino acids. CDR3 nucleotides: TGTGCCAGCCCTGATGGGACGGGCTATGGCTACACCTTC. It translates to CASPDGTGYGYTF.

This clonotype was counted ten times or more. The rearrangement joins TRBV5-1 to TRBJ1-1; D possibly corresponds to TRBD1 (5 bases). The CDR3 spans 17 residues. The ends were cut back, 0 bases at V and 0 bases at J, with 15 bases in the middle. In germline, CDR1 is SGHRS, CDR2 YFSETQ. The chain's CDR3 is CASSLVQGNFMNTEAFF. The CDR3, as DNA: TGCGCCAGCAGCTTGGTCCAGGGCAACTTCATGAACACTGAAGCTTTCTTT. Drawing the rest from reference TRBV5-1 and TRBJ1-1, the complete variable domain is KAGVTQTPRYLIKTRGQQVTLSCSPISGHRSVSWYQQTPGQGLQFLFEYFSETQRNKGNFPGRFSGRQFSNSRSEMNVSTLELGDSALYLCASSLVQGNFMNTEAFFGQGTRLTVV.

This clonotype was counted many times. CDR3 nucleotide sequence: TGCGCCAGCAGCCAAGAAGGGTCCTACAGCTCCTACAATGAGCAGTTCTTC. Its translation is CASSQEGSYSSYNEQFF. The J gene is TRBJ2-1, the V gene TRBV4-1, with no clear D. V was trimmed by 0 bases and J by 0 bases, leaving 12 bases between them. This CDR3 spans 17 amino acids. The germline V gene encodes CDR1 MGHRA and CDR2 YSYEKL.

The rearrangement links TRBV4-1 to TRBJ2-1; D tentatively fits TRBD1 or TRBD2 (5 bases each). Trimming left V 0 bases short and J 0 bases short, with 9 bases between. The CDR3 length is 16 residues. CDR1 and CDR2 from the germline V gene are MGHRA and YSYEKL. The CDR3 DNA is TGCGCCAGCAGCCAAGATTGGGGGAGCTCCTACAATGAGCAGTTCTTC. Translating it yields CASSQDWGSSYNEQFF.

This clonotype was observed at least ten times. The chain is built from TRBV7-2 and TRBJ2-1; 9 positions match TRBD1. This CDR3 is 15 amino acids long. The J segment lost 5 bases and the V segment lost 5 bases, leaving 7 bases of the junction unmatched. In germline, CDR1 is SGHTA, CDR2 FQGNSA. CDR3 DNA sequence: TGTGCCAGCAGCCACGGACAGGGGCTTAACAATGAGCAGTTCTTC. It encodes CASSHGQGLNNEQFF. The entire variable domain, with the rest obtained from reference TRBV7-2 and TRBJ2-1, is as follows: GAGVSQSPSNKVTEKGKDVELRCDPISGHTALYWYRQSLGQGLEFLIYFQGNSAPDKSGLPSDRFSAERTGGSVSTLTIQRTQQEDSAVYLCASSHGQGLNNEQFFGPGTRLTVL.

This clonotype was seen only a few times. V usage is TRBV30 and J usage is TRBJ1-5; 7 nucleotides agree with TRBD1. Trimming at V came to 3 bases and at J to 6 bases, leaving 5 bases not matched to a gene. This CDR3 region has 13 residues. Germline values: CDR1 GTSNPN, CDR2 SVGIG (reference sequence). CDR3 protein: CAWSQGVGQPQHF. DNA for the CDR3: TGTGCCTGGAGCCAGGGGGTGGGTCAGCCCCAGCATTTT.

This clonotype has more than one count but fewer than ten. This rearrangement joins TRBV7-6 to TRBJ1-5; D is unclear. The CDR3 extends over 14 amino acids. Germline V CDR1 and CDR2: SGHVS, FNYEAQ. V lost 0 bases to trimming and J lost 6 bases, with 9 bases between them. Here the CDR3 reads CASSLAGTTQPQHF. The CDR3 region has the DNA TGTGCCAGCAGCTTAGCGGGTACGACTCAGCCCCAGCATTTT.

Ten or more counts support this clonotype. This chain connects TRBV5-1 to TRBJ1-1, with D perhaps matching TRBD1 (5 bases). CDR1 is SGHRS, CDR2 YFSETQ, per germline. There are 14 residues in the CDR3. The V and J ends lost 4 bases and 5 bases respectively, with 15 bases between them. The chain's CDR3 is CASSESGSFTEAFF. CDR3 DNA: TGCGCCAGCAGCGAATCAGGGTCTTTTACTGAAGCTTTCTTT.

This clonotype was recorded many times. The rearrangement uses TRBV4-2 and TRBJ1-6; D ambiguous. Trimming removed 3 bases at V and 0 bases at J, with 9 bases between. CDR1 and CDR2 (germline): LGHNA, YNFKEQ. The CDR3 contains 16 residues. The CDR3, as DNA: TGTGCCAGCAGCCAGTTCAGGAGCTCCTATAATTCACCCCTCCACTTT. Encoded protein: CASSQFRSSYNSPLHF.

There are many counts of this clonotype. The chain joins TRBV3-1 to TRBJ2-2; D uncertain. The CDR3 runs 14 residues. Trimming pared 0 bases from V and 5 bases from J, leaving 7 bases between. From germline, CDR1 is LGHDT and CDR2 YNNKEL (reference sequence). CDR3 in DNA: TGTGCCAGCAGCCAAGAGAGCCCGACCGGGGAGCTGTTTTTT. As protein: CASSQESPTGELFF.

This clonotype has only a few counts. V usage is TRBV4-2 and J usage is TRBJ2-7; D unclear. The germline CDR1 and CDR2 sequences are LGHNA and YNFKEQ. Trimming removed 0 bases at V and 0 bases at J, with 9 bases between. The CDR3 spans 15 residues. The CDR3: CASSQDRTVSYEQYF. DNA of the CDR3: TGTGCCAGCAGCCAAGATAGAACAGTCTCCTACGAGCAGTACTTC.

This clonotype was counted many times. This rearrangement joins TRBV28 to TRBJ1-3; D not resolved. Looked up from germline, CDR1 is MDHEN and CDR2 is SYDVKM. The CDR3 has 15 amino acids. Trimming left V 6 bases short and J 2 bases short, with 14 bases between. The CDR3 sequence: CASSLRRATGNTIYF. The CDR3 coding sequence is TGTGCCAGCAGCCTTCGACGTGCTACTGGAAACACCATATATTTT.

J is TRBJ2-7 and V is TRBV29-1, with TRBD1 matching 9 bases. Germline lookup yields CDR1 SQVTM and CDR2 ANQGSEA. Trimming took 7 bases from V and 3 from J; bases not matched to a gene: 4. This CDR3 spans 12 amino acids. CDR3 in amino acids: CSALGQGYEQYF. Written as DNA, the CDR3 is TGCAGCGCCCTGGGACAGGGCTACGAGCAGTACTTC.

The chain has TRBV20-1 and TRBJ2-1, with D tentatively TRBD2 (6 bases). The CDR3 consists of 12 residues. V was pared by 5 bases and J by 8 bases, with 13 bases between. Germline CDR1 DFQATT, CDR2 SNEGSKA (reference sequence). CDR3 protein: CSAGGLRDEQFF. CDR3 nucleotides: TGCAGTGCTGGGGGACTCAGGGATGAGCAGTTCTTC.

This clonotype occurred many times. The V and J genes are TRBV28 and TRBJ1-2; D gene ambiguous. Germline V gene sequence: CDR1 MDHEN, CDR2 SYDVKM. This CDR3 contains 11 residues. V shed 7 bases and J shed 1 base, with 4 bases lying between them. Here the CDR3 DNA reads TGTGCCAGCAACAGTAACTATGGCTACACCTTC. Its translation: CASNSNYGYTF.

This clonotype has a count of ten or more. The CDR3 DNA reads as TGCGCCAGCAGACCACGTTTCGACGGCGGGGTAACAGATACGCAGTATTTT. Protein: CASRPRFDGGVTDTQYF. The V gene is TRBV5-1, the J gene TRBJ2-3, with D possibly TRBD2 on 6 matching bases. Per germline, CDR1 SGHRS and CDR2 YFSETQ. The CDR3 totals 17 residues. The V gene lost 5 bases and the J gene lost 3 bases, with 22 bases spanning the gap.

This clonotype was seen ten or more times. This chain uses TRBV20-1 with TRBJ2-3; no firm D call. This CDR3 contains 12 residues. The germline CDR1 and CDR2 sequences are DFQATT and SNEGSKA (reference sequence). V was pared by 2 bases and J by 6 bases, with 9 bases between. This CDR3 reads CSARPTRDTQYF. CDR3 DNA: TGCAGTGCTAGACCCACACGGGATACGCAGTATTTT.

At least ten counts were recorded for this clonotype. The chain recombines TRBV20-1 with TRBJ2-7; 9 nucleotides agree with TRBD1. CDR1 and CDR2 (germline): DFQATT, SNEGSKA (reference sequence). The CDR3 is 16 amino acids. Trimming at V came to 0 bases and at J to 0 bases, leaving 6 bases not matched to a gene. The DNA for the CDR3 is TGCAGTGCTAGAGAACCCGGACAGGGGAACTCCTACGAGCAGTACTTC. It is translated as CSAREPGQGNSYEQYF.

About this clonotype itself: The junction departs from germline at one end; a sequencing error may be responsible. The chain joins TRBV20-1 to TRBJ2-2; D tentatively reads TRBD1 or TRBD2 (5 bases each). Germline lookup yields CDR1 DFQATT and CDR2 SNEGSKA (reference sequence). The CDR3 totals 12 residues. In DNA, the CDR3 is TGCAGTGCTAGAGATTTAGCTGGGGGGCTGTTTTTT. This codes for CSARDLAGGLFF.

In its sample, this clonotype was seen many times. The chain uses TRBV18 and TRBJ1-5, with unresolved D. Germline V CDR1 and CDR2: KGHSH, LQKENI. Deletions cut 6 bases from V and 2 bases from J, with 11 bases between. The CDR3 is 14 residues long. The CDR3 loop reads CASSKGQGNQPQHF. The DNA for the CDR3 is TGTGCCAGCTCGAAGGGCCAGGGCAATCAGCCCCAGCATTTT.